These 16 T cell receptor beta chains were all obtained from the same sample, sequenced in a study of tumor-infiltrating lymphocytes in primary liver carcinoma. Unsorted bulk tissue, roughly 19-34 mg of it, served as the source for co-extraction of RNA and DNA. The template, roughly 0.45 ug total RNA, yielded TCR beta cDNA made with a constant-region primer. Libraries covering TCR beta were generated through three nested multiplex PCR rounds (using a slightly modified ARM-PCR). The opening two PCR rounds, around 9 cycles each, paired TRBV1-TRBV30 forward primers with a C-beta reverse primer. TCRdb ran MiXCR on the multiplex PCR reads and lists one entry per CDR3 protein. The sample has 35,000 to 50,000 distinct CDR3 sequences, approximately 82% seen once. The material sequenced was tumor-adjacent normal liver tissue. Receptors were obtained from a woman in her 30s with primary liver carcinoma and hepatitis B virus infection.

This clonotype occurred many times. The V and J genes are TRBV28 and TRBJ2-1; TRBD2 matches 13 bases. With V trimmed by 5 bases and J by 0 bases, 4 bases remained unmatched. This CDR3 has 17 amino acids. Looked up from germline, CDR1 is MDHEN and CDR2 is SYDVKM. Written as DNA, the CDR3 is TGTGCCAGCAGTCAGTGGACTAGCGGGAGCTCCTACAATGAGCAGTTCTTC. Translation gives CASSQWTSGSSYNEQFF.

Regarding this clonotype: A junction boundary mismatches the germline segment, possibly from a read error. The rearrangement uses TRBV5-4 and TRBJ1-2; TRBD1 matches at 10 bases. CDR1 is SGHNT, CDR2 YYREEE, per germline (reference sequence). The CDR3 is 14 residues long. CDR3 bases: TGTGCAAGCAGCCCGGGACAGGGGAACAATGGCTACACCTTC. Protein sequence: CASSPGQGNNGYTF.

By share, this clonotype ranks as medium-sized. CDR3 DNA: TGTGCCATCAATTCCGGGACGGAGAATTCACCCCTCCACTTT. Translation gives CAINSGTENSPLHF. This chain joins TRBV6-1 and TRBJ1-6; maybe TRBD1 (5 bases). The CDR3 length is 14 residues. Trimming cost V 10 bases and J 7 bases, with 17 bases left between them. Germline-derived CDR1 and CDR2 are MNHNS and SASEGT.

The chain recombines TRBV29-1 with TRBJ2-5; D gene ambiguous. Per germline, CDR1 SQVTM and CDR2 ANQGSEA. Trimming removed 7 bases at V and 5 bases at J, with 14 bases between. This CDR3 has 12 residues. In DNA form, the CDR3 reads TGCAGCGCCCGGCTCCAACAGGAGACCCAGTACTTC. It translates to CSARLQQETQYF.

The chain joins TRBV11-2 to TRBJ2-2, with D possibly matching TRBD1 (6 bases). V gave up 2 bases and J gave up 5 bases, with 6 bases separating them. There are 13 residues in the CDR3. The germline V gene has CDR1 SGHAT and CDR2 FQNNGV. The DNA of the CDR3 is TGTGCCAGCAGCTTAAGGGGGACCGGGGAGCTGTTTTTT. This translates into CASSLRGTGELFF. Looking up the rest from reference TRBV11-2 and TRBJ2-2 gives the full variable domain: EAGVAQSPRYKIIEKRQSVAFWCNPISGHATLYWYQQILGQGPKLLIQFQNNGVVDDSQLPKDRFSAERLKGVDSTLKIQPAKLEDSAVYLCASSLRGTGELFFGEGSRLTVL.

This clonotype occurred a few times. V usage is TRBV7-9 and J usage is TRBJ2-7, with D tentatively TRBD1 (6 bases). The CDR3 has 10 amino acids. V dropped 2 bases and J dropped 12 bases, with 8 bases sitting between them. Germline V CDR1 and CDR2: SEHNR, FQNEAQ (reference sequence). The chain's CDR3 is CASSLTGLYF. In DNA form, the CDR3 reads TGTGCCAGCAGCTTAACAGGGCTGTACTTC.

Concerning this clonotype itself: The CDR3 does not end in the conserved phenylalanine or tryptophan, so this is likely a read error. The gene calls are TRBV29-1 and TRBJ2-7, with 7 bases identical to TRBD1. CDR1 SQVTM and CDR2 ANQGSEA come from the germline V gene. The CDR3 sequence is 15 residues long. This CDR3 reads CIVEEETGFSHEQYL. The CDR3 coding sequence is TGCATCGTTGAAGAGGAGACAGGGTTCTCGCACGAGCAGTACTTA.

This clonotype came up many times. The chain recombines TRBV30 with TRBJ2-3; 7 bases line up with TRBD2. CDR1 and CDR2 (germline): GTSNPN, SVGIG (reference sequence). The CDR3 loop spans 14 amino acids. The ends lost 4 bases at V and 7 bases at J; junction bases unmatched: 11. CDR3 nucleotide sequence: TGTGCCTGGAAAAGCCTACTAGCGACAAATACGCAGTATTTT. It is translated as CAWKSLLATNTQYF.

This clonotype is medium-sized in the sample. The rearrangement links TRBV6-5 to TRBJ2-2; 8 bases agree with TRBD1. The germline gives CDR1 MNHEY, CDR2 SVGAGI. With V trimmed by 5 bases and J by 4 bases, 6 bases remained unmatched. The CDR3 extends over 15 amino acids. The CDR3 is CASSPRTGFTGELFF. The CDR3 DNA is TGTGCCAGCAGTCCGCGGACAGGGTTCACCGGGGAGCTGTTTTTT.

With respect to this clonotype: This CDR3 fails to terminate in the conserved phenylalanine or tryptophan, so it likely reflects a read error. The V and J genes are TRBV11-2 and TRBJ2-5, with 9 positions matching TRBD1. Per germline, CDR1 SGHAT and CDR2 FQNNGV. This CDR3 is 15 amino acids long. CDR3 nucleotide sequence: TGTGTCAGCAGCCTGGGGGACAGGGACCAAGGGACTCAGTACTCC. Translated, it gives CVSSLGDRDQGTQYS.

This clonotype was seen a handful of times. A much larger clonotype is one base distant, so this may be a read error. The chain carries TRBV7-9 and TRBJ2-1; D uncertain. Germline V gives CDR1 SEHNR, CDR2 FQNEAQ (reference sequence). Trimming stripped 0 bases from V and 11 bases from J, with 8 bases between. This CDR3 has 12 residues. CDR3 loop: CASSLAVRKQFF. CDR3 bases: TGTGCCAGCAGCTTAGCAGTCCGGAAGCAGTTCTTC.

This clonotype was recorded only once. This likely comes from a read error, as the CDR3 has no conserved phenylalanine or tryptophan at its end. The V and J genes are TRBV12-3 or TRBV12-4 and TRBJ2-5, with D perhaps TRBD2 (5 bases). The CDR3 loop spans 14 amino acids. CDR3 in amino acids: CASSYQDSQEAQYS. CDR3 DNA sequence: TGTGCCAGCAGTTACCAGGACTCCCAAGAGGCCCAGTACTCC.

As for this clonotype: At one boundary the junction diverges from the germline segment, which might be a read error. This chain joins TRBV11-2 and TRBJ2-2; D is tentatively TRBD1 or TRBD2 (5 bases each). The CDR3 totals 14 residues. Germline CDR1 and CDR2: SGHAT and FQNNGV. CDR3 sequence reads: CASGFSTGTEELFF. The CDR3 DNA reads TGTGCCAGCGGCTTCTCGACGGGGACCGAGGAGCTGTTTTTT. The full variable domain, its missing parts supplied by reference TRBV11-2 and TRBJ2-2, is EAGVAQSPRYKIIEKRQSVAFWCNPISGHATLYWYQQILGQGPKLLIQFQNNGVVDDSQLPKDRFSAERLKGVDSTLKIQPAKLEDSAVYLCASGFSTGTEELFFGEGSRLTVL.

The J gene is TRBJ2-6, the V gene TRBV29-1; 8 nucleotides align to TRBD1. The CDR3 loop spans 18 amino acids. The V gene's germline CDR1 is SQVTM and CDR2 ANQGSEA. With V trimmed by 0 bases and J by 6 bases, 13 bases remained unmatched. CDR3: CSVEDQRQGAVAANVLTF. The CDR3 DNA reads TGCAGCGTTGAAGATCAACGTCAGGGGGCAGTTGCGGCCAACGTCCTGACTTTC.

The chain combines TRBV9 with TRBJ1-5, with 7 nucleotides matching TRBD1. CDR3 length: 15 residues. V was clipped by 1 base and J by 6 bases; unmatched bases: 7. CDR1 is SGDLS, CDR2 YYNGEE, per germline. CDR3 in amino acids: CASSVRQGETQPQHF. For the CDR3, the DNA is TGTGCCAGCAGCGTAAGACAGGGAGAGACTCAGCCCCAGCATTTT.

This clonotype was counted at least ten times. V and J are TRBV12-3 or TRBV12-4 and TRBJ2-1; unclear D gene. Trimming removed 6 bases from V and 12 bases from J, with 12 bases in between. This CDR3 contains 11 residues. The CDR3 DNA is TGTGCCAGCAGCCGGGTGGGCTTGCAGTTCTTC. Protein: CASSRVGLQFF.